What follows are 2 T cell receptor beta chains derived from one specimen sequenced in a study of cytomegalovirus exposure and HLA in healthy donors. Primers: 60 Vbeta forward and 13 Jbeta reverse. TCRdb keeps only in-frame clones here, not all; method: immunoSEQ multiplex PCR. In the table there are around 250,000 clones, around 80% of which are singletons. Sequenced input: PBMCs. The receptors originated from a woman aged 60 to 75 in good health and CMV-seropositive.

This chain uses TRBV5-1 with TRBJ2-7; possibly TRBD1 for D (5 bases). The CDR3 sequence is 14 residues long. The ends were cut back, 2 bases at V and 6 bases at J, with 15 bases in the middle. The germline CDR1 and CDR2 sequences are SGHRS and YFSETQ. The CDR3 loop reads CASSLQTSGSEQYF. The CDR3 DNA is TGCGCCAGCAGCTTACAAACCTCAGGGTCCGAGCAGTACTTC.

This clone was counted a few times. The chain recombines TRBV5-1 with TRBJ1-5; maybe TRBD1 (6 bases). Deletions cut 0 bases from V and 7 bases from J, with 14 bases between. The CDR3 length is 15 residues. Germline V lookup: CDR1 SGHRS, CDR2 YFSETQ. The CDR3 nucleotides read TGCGCCAGCAGCTTGGAGGCAGGGGCGTACCAGCCCCAGCATTTT. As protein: CASSLEAGAYQPQHF. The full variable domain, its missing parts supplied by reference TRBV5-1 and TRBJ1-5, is KAGVTQTPRYLIKTRGQQVTLSCSPISGHRSVSWYQQTPGQGLQFLFEYFSETQRNKGNFPGRFSGRQFSNSRSEMNVSTLELGDSALYLCASSLEAGAYQPQHFGDGTRLSIL.